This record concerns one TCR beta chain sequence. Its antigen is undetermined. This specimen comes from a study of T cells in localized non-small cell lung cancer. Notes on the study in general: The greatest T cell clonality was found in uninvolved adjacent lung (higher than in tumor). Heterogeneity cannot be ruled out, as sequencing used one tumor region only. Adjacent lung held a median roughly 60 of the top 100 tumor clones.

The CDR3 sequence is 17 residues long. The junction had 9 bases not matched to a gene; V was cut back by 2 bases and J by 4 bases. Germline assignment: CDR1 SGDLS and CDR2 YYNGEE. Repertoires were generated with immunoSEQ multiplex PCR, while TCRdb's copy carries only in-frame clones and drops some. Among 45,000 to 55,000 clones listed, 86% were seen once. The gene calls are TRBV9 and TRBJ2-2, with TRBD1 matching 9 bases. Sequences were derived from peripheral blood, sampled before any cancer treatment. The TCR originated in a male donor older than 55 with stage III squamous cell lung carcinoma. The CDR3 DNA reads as TGTGCCAGCAGCGTGTACGACAGGGGGGGTTCCACCGGGGAGCTGTTTTTT. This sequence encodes CASSVYDRGGSTGELFF.